One TCR beta chain is described in this entry. Per the germline V gene, CDR1 is SGHRS and CDR2 is YFSETQ. The V end was cut by 3 bases, the J end by 5 bases, with 17 bases between. This CDR3 spans 16 amino acids. TCRdb's copy holds only in-frame clones and misses some; the assay was immunoSEQ multiplex PCR. The sample holds 300,000 to 400,000 clones; about nine tenths are singletons and the top ten take 6% to 7%. The sample comes from a study of blood T cell repertoires in COVID-19. This chain links TRBV5-1 with TRBJ2-2, with D possibly matching TRBD2 (5 bases). The sequencing input was peripheral blood. The sequence was obtained from a woman in her forties or fifties with COVID-19, enrolled during active disease. The chain's CDR3 is CASSSGLYSLTGELFF. CDR3 sequence (DNA): TGCGCCAGCAGCTCCGGACTGTATTCGTTGACCGGGGAGCTGTTTTTT. Together with reference TRBV5-1 and TRBJ2-2, the CDR3 gives the full variable domain: KAGVTQTPRYLIKTRGQQVTLSCSPISGHRSVSWYQQTPGQGLQFLFEYFSETQRNKGNFPGRFSGRQFSNSRSEMNVSTLELGDSALYLCASSSGLYSLTGELFFGEGSRLTVL.